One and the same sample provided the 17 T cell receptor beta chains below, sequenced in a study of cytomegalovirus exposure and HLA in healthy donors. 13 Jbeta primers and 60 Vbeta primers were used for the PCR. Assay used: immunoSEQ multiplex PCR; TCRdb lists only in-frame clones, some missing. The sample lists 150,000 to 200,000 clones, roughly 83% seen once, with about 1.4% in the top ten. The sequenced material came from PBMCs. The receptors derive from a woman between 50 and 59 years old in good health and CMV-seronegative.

The CDR3 here is CASSPMAGAGEQYF. CDR3 in DNA: TGCGCCAGCAGCCCTATGGCGGGGGCTGGCGAGCAGTACTTC. The chain is built from TRBV4-3 and TRBJ2-7, with D possibly matching TRBD2 (7 bases). The CDR3 has 14 amino acids. Deletions cut 4 bases from V and 6 bases from J, with 16 bases between. Looked up from germline, CDR1 is LGHNA and CDR2 is YSLEER.

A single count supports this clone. The CDR3 loop is CASSPTSGGTDTQYF. CDR3 DNA: TGTGCCAGCAGCCCGACTAGCGGGGGCACAGATACGCAGTATTTT. The rearrangement joins TRBV6-8 to TRBJ2-3; TRBD2 matches 11 bases. The CDR3 spans 15 residues. The germline CDR1 and CDR2 sequences are MNHGY and SAAAGT. Germline trimming cut 6 bases from V and 1 base from J; bases unmatched to any gene: 3.

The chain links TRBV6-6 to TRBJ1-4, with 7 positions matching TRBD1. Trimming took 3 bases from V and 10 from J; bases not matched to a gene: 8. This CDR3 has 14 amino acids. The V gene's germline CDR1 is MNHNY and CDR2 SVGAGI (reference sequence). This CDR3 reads CASSYFEGAGKLFF. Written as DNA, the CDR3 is TGTGCCAGCAGTTATTTCGAGGGGGCTGGAAAACTGTTTTTT.

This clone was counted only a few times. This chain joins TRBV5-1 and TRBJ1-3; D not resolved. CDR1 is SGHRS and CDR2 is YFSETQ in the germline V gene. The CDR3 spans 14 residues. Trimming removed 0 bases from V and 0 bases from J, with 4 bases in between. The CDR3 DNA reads TGCGCCAGCAGCTTGGGTAGCTCTGGAAACACCATATATTTT. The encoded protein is CASSLGSSGNTIYF.

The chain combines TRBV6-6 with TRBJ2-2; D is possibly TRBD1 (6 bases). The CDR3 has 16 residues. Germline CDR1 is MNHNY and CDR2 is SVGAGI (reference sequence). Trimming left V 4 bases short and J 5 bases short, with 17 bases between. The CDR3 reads CASSSPGAGETGELFF. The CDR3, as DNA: TGTGCCAGCAGTTCCCCCGGGGCAGGGGAGACCGGGGAGCTGTTTTTT.

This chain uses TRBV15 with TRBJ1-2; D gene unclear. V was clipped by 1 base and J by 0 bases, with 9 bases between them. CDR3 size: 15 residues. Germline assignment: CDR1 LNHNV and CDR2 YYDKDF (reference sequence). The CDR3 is CATSRANSANYGYTF. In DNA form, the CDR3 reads TGTGCCACCAGCAGAGCTAACTCGGCTAACTATGGCTACACCTTC.

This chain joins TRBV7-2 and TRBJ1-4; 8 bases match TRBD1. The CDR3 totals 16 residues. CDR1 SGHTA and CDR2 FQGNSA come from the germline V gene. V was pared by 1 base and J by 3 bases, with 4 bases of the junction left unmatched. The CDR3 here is CASSLVQGVANEKLFF. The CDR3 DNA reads TGTGCCAGCAGCTTAGTACAGGGGGTGGCTAATGAAAAACTGTTTTTT.

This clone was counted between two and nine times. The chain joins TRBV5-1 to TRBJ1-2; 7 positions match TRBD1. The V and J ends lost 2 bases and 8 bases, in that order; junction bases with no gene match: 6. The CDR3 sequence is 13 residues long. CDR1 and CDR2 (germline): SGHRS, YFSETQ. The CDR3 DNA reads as TGCGCCAGCAGCTTACGGCAGGGGGAAGGCTACACCTTC. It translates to CASSLRQGEGYTF. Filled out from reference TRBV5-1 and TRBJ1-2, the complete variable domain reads KAGVTQTPRYLIKTRGQQVTLSCSPISGHRSVSWYQQTPGQGLQFLFEYFSETQRNKGNFPGRFSGRQFSNSRSEMNVSTLELGDSALYLCASSLRQGEGYTFGSGTRLTVV.

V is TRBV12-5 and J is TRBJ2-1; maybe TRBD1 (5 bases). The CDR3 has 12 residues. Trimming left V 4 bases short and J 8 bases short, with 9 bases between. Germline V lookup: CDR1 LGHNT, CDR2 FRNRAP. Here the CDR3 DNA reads TGTGCTAGTGGTTCCAGGACATATGAGCAGTTCTTC. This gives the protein CASGSRTYEQFF.

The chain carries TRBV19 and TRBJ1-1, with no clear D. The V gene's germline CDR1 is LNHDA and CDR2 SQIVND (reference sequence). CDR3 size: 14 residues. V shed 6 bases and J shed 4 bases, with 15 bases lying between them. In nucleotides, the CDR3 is TGTGCCAGTAGCCTTATAGATCAGGTCACTGAAGCTTTCTTT. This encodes CASSLIDQVTEAFF.

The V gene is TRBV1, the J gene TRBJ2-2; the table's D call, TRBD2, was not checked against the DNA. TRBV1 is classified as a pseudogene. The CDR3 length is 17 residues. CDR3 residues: CTSSPTDSWRRTGELFF. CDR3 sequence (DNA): TGCACCAGCAGTCCAACCGACTCCTGGAGGAGAACCGGGGAGCTGTTTTTT.

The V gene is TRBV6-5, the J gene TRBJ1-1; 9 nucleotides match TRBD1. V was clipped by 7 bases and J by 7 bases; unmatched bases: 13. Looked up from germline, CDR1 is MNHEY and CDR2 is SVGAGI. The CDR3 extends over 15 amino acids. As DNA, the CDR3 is TGTGCCAGCACCCCTCGGGACAGGGTGACACGTGAAGCTTTCTTT. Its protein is CASTPRDRVTREAFF.

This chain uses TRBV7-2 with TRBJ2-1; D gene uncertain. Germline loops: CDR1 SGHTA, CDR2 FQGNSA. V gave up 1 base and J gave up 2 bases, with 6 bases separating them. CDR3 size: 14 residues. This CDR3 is CASSLVETYNEQFF. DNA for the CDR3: TGTGCCAGCAGCTTAGTTGAGACCTACAATGAGCAGTTCTTC.

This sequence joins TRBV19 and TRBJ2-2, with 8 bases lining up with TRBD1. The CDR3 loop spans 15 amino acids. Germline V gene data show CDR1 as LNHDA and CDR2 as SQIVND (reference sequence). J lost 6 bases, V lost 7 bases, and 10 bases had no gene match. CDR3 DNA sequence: TGTGCCAGTACCCGGACAGGGCGTAGGTCCGGGGAGCTGTTTTTT. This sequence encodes CASTRTGRRSGELFF. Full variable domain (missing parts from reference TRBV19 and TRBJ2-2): DGGITQSPKYLFRKEGQNVTLSCEQNLNHDAMYWYRQDPGQGLRLIYYSQIVNDFQKGDIAEGYSVSREKKESFPLTVTSAQKNPTAFYLCASTRTGRRSGELFFGEGSRLTVL.

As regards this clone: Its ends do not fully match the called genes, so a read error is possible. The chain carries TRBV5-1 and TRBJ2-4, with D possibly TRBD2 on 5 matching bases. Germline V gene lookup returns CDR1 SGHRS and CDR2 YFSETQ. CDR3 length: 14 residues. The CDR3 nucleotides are TGCGCCAGCAGCTTGGTTCTCGGGGAAAACATTCAGCACTTC. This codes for CASSLVLGENIQHF.

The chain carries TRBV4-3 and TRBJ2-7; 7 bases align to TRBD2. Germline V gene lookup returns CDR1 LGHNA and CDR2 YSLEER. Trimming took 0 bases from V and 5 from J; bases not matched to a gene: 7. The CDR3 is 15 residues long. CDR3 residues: CASSQDQAGRDEQYF. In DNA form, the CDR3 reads TGCGCCAGCAGCCAAGATCAGGCAGGGAGGGACGAGCAGTACTTC.

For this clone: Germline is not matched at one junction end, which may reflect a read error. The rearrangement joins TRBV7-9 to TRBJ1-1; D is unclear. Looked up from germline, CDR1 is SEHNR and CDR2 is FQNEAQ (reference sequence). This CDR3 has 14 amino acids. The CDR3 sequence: CSSSTLAGNTEAFF. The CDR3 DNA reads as TGTTCCAGCAGCACCTTGGCGGGGAACACTGAAGCTTTCTTT. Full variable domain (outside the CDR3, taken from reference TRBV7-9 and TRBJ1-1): DTGVSQNPRHKITKRGQNVTFRCDPISEHNRLYWYRQTLGQGPEFLTYFQNEAQLEKSRLLSDRFSAERPKGSFSTLEIQRTEQGDSAMYLCSSSTLAGNTEAFFGQGTRLTVV.